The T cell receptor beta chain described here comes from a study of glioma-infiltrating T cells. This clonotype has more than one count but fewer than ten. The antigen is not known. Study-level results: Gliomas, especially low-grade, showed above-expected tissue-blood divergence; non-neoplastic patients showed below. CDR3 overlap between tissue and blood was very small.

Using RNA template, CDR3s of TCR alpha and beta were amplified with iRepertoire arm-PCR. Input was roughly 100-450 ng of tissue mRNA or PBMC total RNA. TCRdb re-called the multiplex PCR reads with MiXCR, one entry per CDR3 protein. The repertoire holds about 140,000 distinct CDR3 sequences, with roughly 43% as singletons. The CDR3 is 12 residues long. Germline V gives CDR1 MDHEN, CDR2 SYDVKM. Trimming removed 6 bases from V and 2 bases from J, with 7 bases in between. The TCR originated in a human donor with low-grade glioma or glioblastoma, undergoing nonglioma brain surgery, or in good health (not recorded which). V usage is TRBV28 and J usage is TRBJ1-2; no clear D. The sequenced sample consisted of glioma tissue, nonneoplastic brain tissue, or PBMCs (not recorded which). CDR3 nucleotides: TGTGCCAGCAGCCCCTCAAACTATGGCTACACCTTC. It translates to CASSPSNYGYTF.